The TCR beta chain under discussion was sequenced for a study of blood T cell repertoires in COVID-19 (dated by TCRdb to about 2020). Notes on the research overall: The collaborator samples originated in the United States, Italy and Spain and spanned the acute and convalescent phases of COVID-19. Where HLA class I and class II types were available, the types were taken from metadata supplied by the sample provider, not from assay-based typing. A de-identified subject ID, COVID-19 status, age in years and sex were almost always included in the sample metadata. Deeply sampled blood TCRbeta repertoires from subjects exposed to, actively infected with, or recovered from COVID-19 were included in the dataset. Samples came from the ongoing ImmuneRACE study (first 160 participants) plus 1,254 subjects from 6 global collaborators. The repertoires were made available in a free public database intended to serve as a resource for research on the immune response to SARS-CoV-2. The prospective study material was composed of cDNA or gDNA derived from T cells, B-cell-depleted T cells, or PBMCs. General findings and caveats noted by the study authors: How much clinical and demographic metadata was included differed by source and by participant, and the metadata was provided uncurated.

Trimming removed 3 bases from V and 6 bases from J, leaving 8 bases between the germline ends. Based on the germline V gene, the CDR1 and CDR2 sequences are SGHTA and FQGNSA. From the cysteine through the phenylalanine, the CDR3 covers 13 amino acids. Of the read, only the CDR3 DNA is kept; its 39 bases are in frame from base 1. About this clone: The antigen it recognizes is unknown. No per-base quality is available; no much larger clone lies one base away.

Samples from volunteer blood donors who had recovered from COVID-19 were contributed by a second Seattle source. Collaborating institutions collected whole blood in K2EDTA tubes following their own protocols. Collaborator samples were shipped for TCRbeta analysis as frozen whole blood, isolated PBMCs, or DNA extracted from either sample type. TCRbeta CDR3 regions were amplified from genomic DNA using the immunoSEQ Assay, a bias-controlled multiplex PCR. The source study handled its data this way. Nucleated cell counts per sample were estimated from amplification of reference gene primers within the assay. Sequence reads were collapsed and filtered to measure the absolute abundance of every unique TCRbeta CDR3 rearrangement. For each sample, productive Simpson clonality was calculated by taking the square root of Simpson's diversity index across productive rearrangements. Drawn from immuneACCESS, this table holds only the in-frame rearrangements with V and J called that TCRdb kept. Clones are partly lost; checked studies trace under half to an unresolved V gene and leave the rest unexplained. V and J calls and clone size are as listed in that table; D and trimming were resolved from the DNA. The sample yields about 250,000 clones; approximately 86% were counted once. The ten largest clones capture 1.5% to 2% of the sample.

The chain uses TRBV7-2 and TRBJ2-2; there is no confident call for the D gene. The material sequenced was peripheral blood. The receptor comes from a woman in her sixties or seventies who had recovered from COVID-19. The bases are TGTGCCAGCAGCTTCCGAGCCCCCGGGGAGCTGTTTTTT. Its protein is CASSFRAPGELFF.